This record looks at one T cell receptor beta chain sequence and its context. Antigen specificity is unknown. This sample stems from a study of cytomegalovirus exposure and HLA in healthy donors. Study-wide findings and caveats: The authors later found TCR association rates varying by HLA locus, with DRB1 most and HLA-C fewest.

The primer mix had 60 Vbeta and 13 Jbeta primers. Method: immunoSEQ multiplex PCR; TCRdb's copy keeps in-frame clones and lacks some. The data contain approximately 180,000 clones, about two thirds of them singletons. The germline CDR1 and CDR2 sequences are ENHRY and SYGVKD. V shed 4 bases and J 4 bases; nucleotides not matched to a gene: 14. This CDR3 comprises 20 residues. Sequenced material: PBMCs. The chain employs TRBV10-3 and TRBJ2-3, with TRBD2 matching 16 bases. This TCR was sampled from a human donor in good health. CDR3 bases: TGTGCCATCAGTGCCAATTTCCCGGGACTAGCGGGGGGGCTCCCAGATACGCAGTATTTT. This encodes CAISANFPGLAGGLPDTQYF.